The TCR beta chain described here comes from a study of T cell responses to AZD1222 COVID-19 vaccine. The overall study: Second doses that came at about 4 or about 12 weeks were put together. Overall study results and limits: An increase in Spike-specific TCR breadth and depth was observed after two AZD1222 doses. Repertoires were obtained only post-peak T cell response. Females outnumbered males among donors, who were mostly white British; clonal diversity was possibly underestimated.

With V trimmed by 10 bases and J by 2 bases, 10 bases remained unmatched. Looked up from germline, CDR1 is ENHRY and CDR2 is SYGVKD. CDR3 size: 16 residues. Here immunoSEQ multiplex PCR was the method, and the copy in TCRdb shows in-frame clones only, minus some. This table holds some 130,000 clones, 80% to 90% found once. Remarks on this clone: Its target is unknown.

The material was peripheral blood, obtained on day 0 of AZD1222 vaccination. This receptor was obtained from an adult in good health. The genes are TRBV10-3 and TRBJ2-3, with 12 bases matching TRBD1. The CDR3 DNA follows: TGTGCCACCAAGGCAGGGACAGGGGGCTTCACAGATACGCAGTATTTT. Its protein product is CATKAGTGGFTDTQYF.